The 17 T cell receptor beta chains given below trace back to one sample, sequenced in a study of T cells after yellow fever vaccination. TCRdb itself ran the 5' RACE reads through MiXCR, one entry per CDR3 protein. The table lists 200,000 to 250,000 distinct CDR3 sequences, roughly 3% of them singletons, with roughly 3.2% in the top ten. The starting material was CD4+ T cells sorted from PBMCs, obtained 10 days after the yellow fever booster vaccination. The source is a man younger than 35 who received the YFV17D yellow fever vaccine.

This clonotype has a count of ten or more. The J gene is TRBJ2-2, the V gene TRBV20-1; D is uncertain. Germline V gene lookup returns CDR1 DFQATT and CDR2 SNEGSKA (reference sequence). CDR3 length: 13 amino acids. Trimming removed 1 base from V and 6 bases from J, with 9 bases in between. The CDR3, as DNA: TGCAGTGCTAGAGGCGGCGAGGCCGGGGAGCTGTTTTTT. As protein: CSARGGEAGELFF.

The V gene is TRBV7-2, the J gene TRBJ2-7; 8 positions match TRBD2. This CDR3 has 12 amino acids. Germline V gene sequence: CDR1 SGHTA, CDR2 FQGNSA. The V segment lost 8 bases and the J segment 5 bases; nucleotides outside the gene matches: 5. The CDR3: CASGIGGDEQYV. The CDR3 region has the DNA TGTGCCAGCGGCATCGGGGGGGACGAGCAGTACGTC.

This clonotype came up many times. The rearrangement joins TRBV10-3 to TRBJ1-1, with D maybe TRBD1 (6 bases). Per germline, CDR1 ENHRY and CDR2 SYGVKD. Trimming pared 6 bases from V and 0 bases from J, leaving 14 bases between. CDR3 length: 15 residues. The CDR3 sequence: CAIRTQGPVNTEAFF. The CDR3 region has the DNA TGTGCCATCAGGACCCAGGGGCCGGTGAACACTGAAGCTTTCTTT.

This clonotype was picked up many times. V and J are TRBV4-3 and TRBJ2-3; 12 bases are shared with TRBD1. Germline-derived CDR1 and CDR2 are LGHNA and YSLEER. This CDR3 is built from 16 residues. V gave up 1 base and J gave up 6 bases; unmatched junction bases: 5. CDR3 sequence (DNA): TGCGCCAGCAGCCAAGTATGGGGGACAGGGGGCGATACGCAGTATTTT. It yields the protein CASSQVWGTGGDTQYF.

The table lists this clonotype with many counts. The CDR3, as DNA: TGTGCCAGCAGCTTAGACAGGGAGGGTGAGCAGTTCTTC. It translates to CASSLDREGEQFF. The gene calls are TRBV11-2 and TRBJ2-1, with 7 bases lining up with TRBD2. Germline V gene data show CDR1 as SGHAT and CDR2 as FQNNGV. There are 13 residues in the CDR3. J gave up 9 bases and V 0 bases, and 2 bases lay outside the gene matches.

The chain is built from TRBV10-1 and TRBJ1-1, with a tentative D call TRBD1 (6 bases). CDR3 length: 16 amino acids. The germline V and J ends were trimmed by 1 base and 3 bases, with 15 bases remaining between them. Germline values: CDR1 WNHNN, CDR2 SYGVQD (reference sequence). The CDR3 spells CASSEFNRDRDTEAFF. The DNA of the CDR3 is TGCGCCAGCAGTGAGTTTAACAGGGATCGGGACACTGAAGCTTTCTTT.

This clonotype was seen repeatedly, ten times or more. The rearrangement uses TRBV15 and TRBJ2-1; TRBD2 might be the D (6 bases). CDR3 size: 16 residues. The ends were cut back, 5 bases at V and 2 bases at J, with 16 bases in the middle. In germline, CDR1 is LNHNV, CDR2 YYDKDF (reference sequence). CDR3 sequence: CATSAHGGDPYNEQFF. The CDR3 DNA sequence: TGTGCCACCAGCGCCCACGGGGGTGATCCCTACAATGAGCAGTTCTTC.

This clonotype has at least ten counts. This chain uses TRBV19 with TRBJ1-1; TRBD1 agrees at 8 bases. The V segment lost 9 bases and the J segment 3 bases; nucleotides outside the gene matches: 9. The CDR3 length is 14 residues. Germline values: CDR1 LNHDA, CDR2 SQIVND (reference sequence). The CDR3 nucleotides read TGTGCCAGCCATCCGGGACAGGCTTACACTGAAGCTTTCTTT. It codes for CASHPGQAYTEAFF.

This clonotype was recorded many times. The rearrangement joins TRBV6-6 to TRBJ1-1; a possible D gene is TRBD1 (5 bases). Trimming removed 5 bases from V and 4 bases from J, with 14 bases in between. The CDR3 extends over 14 amino acids. Germline V gene lookup returns CDR1 MNHNY and CDR2 SVGAGI (reference sequence). The CDR3 protein is CASSKQALGTEAFF. CDR3 coding DNA: TGTGCCAGCAGTAAACAGGCCTTGGGCACTGAAGCTTTCTTT.

V and J are TRBV10-3 and TRBJ1-5; D uncertain. V dropped 5 bases and J dropped 1 base, with 9 bases sitting between them. The length of the CDR3 is 14 residues. Germline V lookup: CDR1 ENHRY, CDR2 SYGVKD. DNA for the CDR3: TGTGCCATCAGTACGGGCCAAAGCAATCAGCCCCAGCATTTT. Its protein is CAISTGQSNQPQHF.

This clonotype was observed a few times. The rearrangement joins TRBV18 to TRBJ2-3; D might be TRBD2 (6 bases). The CDR3 contains 16 residues. Germline lookup yields CDR1 KGHSH and CDR2 LQKENI. Trimming removed 3 bases at V and 3 bases at J, with 16 bases between. The CDR3 is CASSPQRGAGTDTQYF. CDR3 nucleotide sequence: TGTGCCAGCTCACCCCAGAGGGGTGCGGGGACAGATACGCAGTATTTT. Supplemented by reference TRBV18 and TRBJ2-3, the full variable domain reads NAGVMQNPRHLVRRRGQEARLRCSPMKGHSHVYWYRQLPEEGLKFMVYLQKENIIDESGMPKERFSAEFPKEGPSILRIQQVVRGDSAAYFCASSPQRGAGTDTQYFGPGTRLTVL.

There are many counts of this clonotype. In DNA, the CDR3 is TGTGCCAGCAGTGAAAGTTCCTACGAGCAGTACTTC. Translation: CASSESSYEQYF. The genes are TRBV6-2 or TRBV6-3 and TRBJ2-7; D not certain. V was trimmed by 5 bases and J by 1 base, leaving 6 bases between them. This CDR3 comprises 12 residues. Germline CDR1 is MNHEY and CDR2 is SVGEGT.

The V and J genes are TRBV12-3 or TRBV12-4 and TRBJ2-3; 8 nucleotides align to TRBD1. The CDR3 is made up of 16 amino acids. With V trimmed by 7 bases and J by 3 bases, 12 bases remained unmatched. The CDR3 region is CASKEAGGASTDTQYF. For the CDR3, the DNA is TGTGCCAGCAAAGAGGCAGGGGGCGCGAGTACAGATACGCAGTATTTT.

This clonotype appeared many times. V and J are TRBV20-1 and TRBJ2-7; perhaps TRBD2 as D (5 bases). This CDR3 comprises 12 residues. Germline V gene data show CDR1 as DFQATT and CDR2 as SNEGSKA (reference sequence). V was trimmed by 1 base and J by 7 bases, leaving 11 bases between them. CDR3 amino acids: CSARGTAGEQYV. CDR3 bases: TGCAGTGCTAGAGGGACCGCGGGTGAGCAGTACGTC.

This clonotype was found many times. The gene calls are TRBV5-1 and TRBJ1-1; D unclear. V was clipped by 0 bases and J by 1 base, with 10 bases between them. The CDR3 spans 15 residues. Germline V gene data show CDR1 as SGHRS and CDR2 as YFSETQ. CDR3 residues: CASSLEGRTNTEAFF. DNA of the CDR3: TGCGCCAGCAGCTTGGAAGGCAGAACGAACACTGAAGCTTTCTTT.

The rearrangement joins TRBV12-3 or TRBV12-4 to TRBJ1-4; D is undetermined. The length of the CDR3 is 12 residues. V dropped 5 bases and J dropped 5 bases, with 6 bases sitting between them. The CDR3 region has the DNA TGTGCCAGCAGTCGGTTCAATGAAAAACTGTTTTTT. This gives the protein CASSRFNEKLFF.

This clonotype was counted many times. The chain links TRBV11-2 to TRBJ1-1; D gene uncertain. V lost 8 bases to trimming and J lost 1 base, with 14 bases between them. The CDR3 loop spans 14 amino acids. Germline loops: CDR1 SGHAT, CDR2 FQNNGV. In DNA, the CDR3 is TGTGCCAGCGTCTCGGGCAGGAGGAACACTGAAGCTTTCTTT. Protein sequence: CASVSGRRNTEAFF.